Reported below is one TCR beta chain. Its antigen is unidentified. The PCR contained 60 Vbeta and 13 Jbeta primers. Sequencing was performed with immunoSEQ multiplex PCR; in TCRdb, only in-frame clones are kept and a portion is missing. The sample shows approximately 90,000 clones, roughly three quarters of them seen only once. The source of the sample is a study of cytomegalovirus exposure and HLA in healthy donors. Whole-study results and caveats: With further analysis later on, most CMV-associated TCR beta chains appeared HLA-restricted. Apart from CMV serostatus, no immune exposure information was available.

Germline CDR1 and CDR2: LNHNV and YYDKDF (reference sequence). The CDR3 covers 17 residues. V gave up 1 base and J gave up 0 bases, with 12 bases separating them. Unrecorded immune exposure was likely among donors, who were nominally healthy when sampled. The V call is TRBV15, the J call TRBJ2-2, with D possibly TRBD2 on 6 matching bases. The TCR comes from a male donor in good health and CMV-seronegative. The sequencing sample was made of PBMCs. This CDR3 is CATSRGPIAANTGELFF. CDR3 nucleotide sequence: TGTGCCACCAGCAGAGGACCGATAGCGGCGAACACCGGGGAGCTGTTTTTT.